Presented here are 7 T cell receptor beta chains from one specimen sequenced in a study of patients and donors after allogeneic stem cell transplantation. Via MiXCR, TCRdb re-called the RT-PCR reads, giving one row per CDR3 protein. The table has 150,000 or so distinct CDR3 sequences, nearly 25% seen once. The material sequenced was blood, either unsorted or a sorted T cell fraction (not recorded which). Source of these receptors: a human donor who was either an allogeneic HSCT recipient or a stem cell or donor lymphocyte infusion donor (not recorded which). It is not recorded whose cells these are; they may come from a transplant donor.

This clonotype was observed a few times. The chain couples TRBV20-1 to TRBJ1-2; no reliable D call. This CDR3 comprises 15 residues. The V end lost 0 bases, the J end lost 4 bases, and 15 bases lay between the germline ends. The germline gives CDR1 DFQATT, CDR2 SNEGSKA (reference sequence). In DNA form, the CDR3 reads TGCAGTGCTAGAGATTTTAAGGGAAGAGGCTATGGCTACACCTTC. Residues: CSARDFKGRGYGYTF.

This chain links TRBV20-1 with TRBJ1-2, with D uncertain. The germline V gene encodes CDR1 DFQATT and CDR2 SNEGSKA (reference sequence). V shed 0 bases and J shed 0 bases, with 5 bases lying between them. The CDR3 totals 13 residues. The CDR3 DNA is TGCAGTGCTAGAGAGGCCCCTAACTATGGCTACACCTTC. This sequence encodes CSAREAPNYGYTF.

This sequence joins TRBV7-8 and TRBJ1-1, with TRBD1 matching 10 bases. The germline V gene has CDR1 SGHVS and CDR2 FQNEAQ. After removal of 5 bases from V and 5 bases from J, the junction contained 11 bases not matched to a gene. The CDR3 totals 16 residues. As DNA, the CDR3 is TGTGCCAGCAGCATAACCGGGACAGGGGTTATGACTGAAGCTTTCTTT. Protein sequence: CASSITGTGVMTEAFF.

The chain combines TRBV5-6 with TRBJ2-3; 12 nucleotides line up with TRBD2. The germline gives CDR1 SGHDT, CDR2 YYEEEE. The CDR3 has 17 amino acids. V lost 6 bases, J lost 2 bases, and 10 bases stayed unmatched. CDR3 in amino acids: CASTTGLAGGSTDTQYF. CDR3 coding DNA: TGTGCCAGCACCACCGGTCTAGCGGGGGGGTCCACAGATACGCAGTATTTT.

The sample holds a few counts of this clonotype. The gene calls are TRBV5-1 and TRBJ2-7; D possibly corresponds to TRBD1 (5 bases). The CDR3 loop spans 14 amino acids. CDR1 and CDR2 from the germline V gene are SGHRS and YFSETQ. Between the trimmed V and J ends, which lost 2 bases and 3 bases, there was a span of 12 bases. CDR3 nucleotide sequence: TGCGCCAGCAGCTTTATGGACATAAACTACGAGCAGTACTTC. Translating gives CASSFMDINYEQYF.

This clonotype has at least ten counts. The rearrangement uses TRBV4-3 and TRBJ1-1; no clear D gene. The CDR3 extends over 13 amino acids. The V end lost 4 bases, the J end lost 6 bases, and 12 bases lay between the germline ends. The germline gives CDR1 LGHNA, CDR2 YSLEER. The CDR3 protein is CASSLAGRPEAFF. As DNA, the CDR3 is TGCGCCAGCAGCCTCGCCGGCAGACCTGAAGCTTTCTTT.

The V and J genes are TRBV20-1 and TRBJ2-7; D is perhaps TRBD1 (6 bases). The CDR3 loop spans 12 amino acids. V lost 4 bases and J 5 bases, leaving 12 bases between the germline ends. Germline CDR1 is DFQATT and CDR2 is SNEGSKA (reference sequence). DNA for the CDR3: TGCAGTGCTAATTTTAACAGGGACGAGCAGTACTTC. Encoded protein: CSANFNRDEQYF.